This TCR beta chain derives from a study of blood T cell repertoires in COVID-19. Germline CDR1 reads MNHEY; CDR2 reads SVGAGI. This CDR3 spans 13 amino acids. V was cut by 5 bases and J by 8 bases, with 15 bases left in between. Repertoires were generated with immunoSEQ multiplex PCR, while TCRdb's copy carries only in-frame clones and drops some. Counted here are 180,000 or so clones, about 85% occurring once; the ten biggest clones make up roughly 8%. The TCR sequence derives from a woman in her sixties with acute or convalescent COVID-19. The chain employs TRBV6-5 and TRBJ1-2; tentative D call: TRBD1 (5 bases). The sample taken for sequencing was peripheral blood. This CDR3 is CASSPGTRGGYTF. The DNA for the CDR3 is TGTGCCAGCAGTCCAGGGACGCGGGGCGGCTACACCTTC.